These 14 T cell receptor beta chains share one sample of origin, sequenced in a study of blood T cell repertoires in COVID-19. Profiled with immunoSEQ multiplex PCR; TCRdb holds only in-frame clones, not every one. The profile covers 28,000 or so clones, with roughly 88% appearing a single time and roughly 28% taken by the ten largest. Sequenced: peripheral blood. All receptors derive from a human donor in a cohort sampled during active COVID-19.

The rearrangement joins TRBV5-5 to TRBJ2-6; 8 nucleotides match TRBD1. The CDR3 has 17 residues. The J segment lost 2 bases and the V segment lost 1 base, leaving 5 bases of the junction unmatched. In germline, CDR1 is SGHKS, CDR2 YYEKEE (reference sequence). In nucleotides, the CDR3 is TGTGCCAGCAGCTTGCAGGGGGCAAGACCTGGGGCCAACGTCCTGACTTTC. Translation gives CASSLQGARPGANVLTF.

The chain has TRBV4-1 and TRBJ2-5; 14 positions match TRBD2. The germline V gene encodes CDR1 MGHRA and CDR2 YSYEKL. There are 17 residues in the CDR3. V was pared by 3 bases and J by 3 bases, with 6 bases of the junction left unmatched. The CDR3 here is CASSQGVGLAGEETQYF. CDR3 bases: TGCGCCAGCAGCCAGGGGGTGGGACTAGCGGGGGAAGAGACCCAGTACTTC.

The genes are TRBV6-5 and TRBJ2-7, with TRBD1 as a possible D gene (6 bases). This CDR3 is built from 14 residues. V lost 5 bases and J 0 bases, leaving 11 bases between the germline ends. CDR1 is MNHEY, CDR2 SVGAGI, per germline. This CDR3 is CASSIYRDSYEQYF. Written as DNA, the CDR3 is TGTGCCAGCAGTATTTACAGGGACTCCTACGAGCAGTACTTC.

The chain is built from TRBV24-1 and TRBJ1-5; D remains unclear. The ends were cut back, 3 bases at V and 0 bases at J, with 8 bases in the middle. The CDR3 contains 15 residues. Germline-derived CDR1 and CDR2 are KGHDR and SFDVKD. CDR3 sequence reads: CATSDVQNSNQPQHF. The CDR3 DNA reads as TGTGCCACCAGTGATGTTCAGAATAGCAATCAGCCCCAGCATTTT.

The CDR3 DNA is TGTGCCAGCAGTTCCTCCGGGACAGGGGGGAGGACTAATGAAAAACTGTTTTTT. This gives the protein CASSSSGTGGRTNEKLFF. The chain couples TRBV27 to TRBJ1-4, with 11 bases fitting TRBD1. J lost 2 bases, V lost 4 bases, and 9 bases had no gene match. The CDR3 is 18 amino acids. Germline V lookup: CDR1 MNHEY, CDR2 SMNVEV (reference sequence). Combining the CDR3 with reference TRBV27 and TRBJ1-4 gives the whole variable domain EAQVTQNPRYLITVTGKKLTVTCSQNMNHEYMSWYRQDPGLGLRQIYYSMNVEVTDKGDVPEGYKVSRKEKRNFPLILESPSPNQTSLYFCASSSSGTGGRTNEKLFFGSGTQLSVL.

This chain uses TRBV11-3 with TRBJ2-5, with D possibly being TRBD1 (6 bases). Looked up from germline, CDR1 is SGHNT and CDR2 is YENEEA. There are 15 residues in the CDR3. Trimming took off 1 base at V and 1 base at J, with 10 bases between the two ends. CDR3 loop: CASSLGGGSQETQYF. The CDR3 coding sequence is TGTGCCAGCAGCTTAGGAGGGGGAAGCCAAGAGACCCAGTACTTC.

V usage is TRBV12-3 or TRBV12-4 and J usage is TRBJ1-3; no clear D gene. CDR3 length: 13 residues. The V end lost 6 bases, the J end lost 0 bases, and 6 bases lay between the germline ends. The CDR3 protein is CASSLSSGNTIYF. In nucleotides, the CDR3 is TGTGCCAGCAGCCTCAGCTCTGGAAACACCATATATTTT.

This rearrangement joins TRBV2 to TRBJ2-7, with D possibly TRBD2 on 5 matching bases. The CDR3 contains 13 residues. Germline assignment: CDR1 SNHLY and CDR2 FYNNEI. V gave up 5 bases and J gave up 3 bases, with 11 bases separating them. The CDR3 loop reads CASSSGVVYEQYF. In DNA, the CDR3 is TGTGCCAGCAGTTCCGGGGTGGTCTACGAGCAGTACTTC.

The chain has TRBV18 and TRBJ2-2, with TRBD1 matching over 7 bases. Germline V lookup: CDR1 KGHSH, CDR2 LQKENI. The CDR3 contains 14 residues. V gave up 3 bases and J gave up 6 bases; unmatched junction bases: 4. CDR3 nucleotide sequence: TGTGCCAGCTCACCGGGACAGCATGCCGGGGAGCTGTTTTTT. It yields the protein CASSPGQHAGELFF.

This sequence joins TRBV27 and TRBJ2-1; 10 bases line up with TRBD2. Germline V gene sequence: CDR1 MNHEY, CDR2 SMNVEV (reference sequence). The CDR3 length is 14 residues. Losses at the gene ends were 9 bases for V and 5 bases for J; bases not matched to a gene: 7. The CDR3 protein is CASASGGYNNEQFF. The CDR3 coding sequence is TGTGCCAGTGCTAGCGGGGGATACAACAATGAGCAGTTCTTC.

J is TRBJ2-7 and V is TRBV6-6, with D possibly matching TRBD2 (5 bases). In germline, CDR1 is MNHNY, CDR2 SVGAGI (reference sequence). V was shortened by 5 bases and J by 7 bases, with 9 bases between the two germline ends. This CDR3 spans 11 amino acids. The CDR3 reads CASSLGSEQYF. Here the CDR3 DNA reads TGTGCCAGCAGTCTGGGGAGTGAGCAGTACTTC.

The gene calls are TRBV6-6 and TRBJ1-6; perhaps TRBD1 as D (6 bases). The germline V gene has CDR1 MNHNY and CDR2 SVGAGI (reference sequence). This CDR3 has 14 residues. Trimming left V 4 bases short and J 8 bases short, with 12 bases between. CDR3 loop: CASSSTGEDSPLHF. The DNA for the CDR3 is TGTGCCAGCAGTTCGACAGGTGAAGATTCACCCCTCCACTTT.

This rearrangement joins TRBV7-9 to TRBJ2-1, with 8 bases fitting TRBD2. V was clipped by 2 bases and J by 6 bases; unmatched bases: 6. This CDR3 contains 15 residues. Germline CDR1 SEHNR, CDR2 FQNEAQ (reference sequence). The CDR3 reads CASSLYAGGRNEQFF. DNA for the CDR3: TGTGCCAGCAGCTTATACGCGGGGGGTCGCAATGAGCAGTTCTTC.

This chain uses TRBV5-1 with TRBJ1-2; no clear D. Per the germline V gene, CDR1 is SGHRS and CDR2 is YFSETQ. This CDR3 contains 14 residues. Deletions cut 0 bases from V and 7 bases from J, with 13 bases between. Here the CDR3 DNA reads TGCGCCAGCAGCTTGGCGGGGAGGGTGACTGGCTACACCTTC. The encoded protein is CASSLAGRVTGYTF.